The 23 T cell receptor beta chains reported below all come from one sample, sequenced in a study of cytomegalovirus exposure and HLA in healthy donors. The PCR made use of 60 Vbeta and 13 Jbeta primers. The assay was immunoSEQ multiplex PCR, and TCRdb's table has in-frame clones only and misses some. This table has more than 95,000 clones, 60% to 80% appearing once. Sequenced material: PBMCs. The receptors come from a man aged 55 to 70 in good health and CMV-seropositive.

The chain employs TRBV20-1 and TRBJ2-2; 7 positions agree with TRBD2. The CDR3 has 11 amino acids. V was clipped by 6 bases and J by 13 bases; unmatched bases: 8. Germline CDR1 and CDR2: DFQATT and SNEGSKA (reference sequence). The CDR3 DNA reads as TGCAGTGCCCACTCGGGGGGAGGGCTGTTTTTT. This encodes CSAHSGGGLFF.

The CDR3, as DNA: TGCGCCAGCAGCCAAGTACAGGGGTCGAATTCACCCCTCCACTTT. Translated, it gives CASSQVQGSNSPLHF. V is TRBV4-1 and J is TRBJ1-6; 7 nucleotides match TRBD1. V trimming: 1 base; J trimming: 7 bases; junction bases outside the gene matches: 4. The germline V gene has CDR1 MGHRA and CDR2 YSYEKL. This CDR3 has 15 amino acids.

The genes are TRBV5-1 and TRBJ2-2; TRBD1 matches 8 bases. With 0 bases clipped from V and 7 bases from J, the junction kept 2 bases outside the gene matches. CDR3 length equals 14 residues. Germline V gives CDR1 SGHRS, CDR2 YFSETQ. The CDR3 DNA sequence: TGCGCCAGCAGCTTGGGGACAGGGTTCGGGGAGCTGTTTTTT. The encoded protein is CASSLGTGFGELFF.

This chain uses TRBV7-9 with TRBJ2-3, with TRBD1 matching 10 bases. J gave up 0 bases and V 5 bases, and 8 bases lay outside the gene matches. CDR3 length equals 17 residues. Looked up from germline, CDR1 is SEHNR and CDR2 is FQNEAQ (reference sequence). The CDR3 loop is CASSVPDRGPSTDTQYF. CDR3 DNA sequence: TGTGCCAGCAGCGTACCCGACAGGGGGCCTAGCACAGATACGCAGTATTTT.

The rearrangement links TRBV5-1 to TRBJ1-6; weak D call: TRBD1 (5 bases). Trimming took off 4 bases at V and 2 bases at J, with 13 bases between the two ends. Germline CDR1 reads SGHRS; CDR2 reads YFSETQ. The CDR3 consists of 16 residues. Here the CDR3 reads CASSLRPGAYNSPLHF. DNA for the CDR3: TGCGCCAGCAGCCTGCGTCCGGGGGCCTATAATTCACCCCTCCACTTT.

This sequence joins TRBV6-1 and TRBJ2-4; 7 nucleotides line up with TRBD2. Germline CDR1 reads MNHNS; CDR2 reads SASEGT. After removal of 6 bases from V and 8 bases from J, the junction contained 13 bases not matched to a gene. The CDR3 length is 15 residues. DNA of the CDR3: TGTGCCAGCAGCTACGTCGGGGCGGGAGCGGACATTCAGTACTTC. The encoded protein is CASSYVGAGADIQYF.

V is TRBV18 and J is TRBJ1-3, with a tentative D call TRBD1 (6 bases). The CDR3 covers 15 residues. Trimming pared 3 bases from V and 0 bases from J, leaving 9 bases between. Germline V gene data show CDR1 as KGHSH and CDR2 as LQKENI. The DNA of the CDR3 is TGTGCCAGCTCACCTAACAGGGACTCTGGAAACACCATATATTTT. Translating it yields CASSPNRDSGNTIYF.

This CDR3 reads CASRKGETQYF. CDR3 DNA sequence: TGTGCCAGCAGGAAGGGGGAGACCCAGTACTTC. The chain uses TRBV7-2 and TRBJ2-5; D is possibly TRBD1 (5 bases). This CDR3 spans 11 amino acids. Per germline, CDR1 SGHTA and CDR2 FQGNSA. V lost 6 bases and J 5 bases, leaving 7 bases between the germline ends.

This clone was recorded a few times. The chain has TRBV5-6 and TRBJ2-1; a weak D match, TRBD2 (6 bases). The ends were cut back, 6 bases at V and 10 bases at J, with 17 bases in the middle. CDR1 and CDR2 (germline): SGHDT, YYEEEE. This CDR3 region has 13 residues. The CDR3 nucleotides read TGTGCCAGCACAATCCCGAGCGGACTAGAGCAGTTCTTC. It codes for CASTIPSGLEQFF.

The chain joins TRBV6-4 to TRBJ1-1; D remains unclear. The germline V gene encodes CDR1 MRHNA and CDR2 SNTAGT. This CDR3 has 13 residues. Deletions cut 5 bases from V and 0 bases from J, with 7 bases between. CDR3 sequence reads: CASSSQVNTEAFF. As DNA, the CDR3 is TGTGCCAGCAGTAGTCAGGTGAACACTGAAGCTTTCTTT.

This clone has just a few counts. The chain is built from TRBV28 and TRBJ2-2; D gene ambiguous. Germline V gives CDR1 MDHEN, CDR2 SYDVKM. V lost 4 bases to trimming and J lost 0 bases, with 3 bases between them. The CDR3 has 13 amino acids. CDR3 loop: CASSSANTGELFF. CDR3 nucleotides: TGTGCCAGCAGTTCTGCGAACACCGGGGAGCTGTTTTTT.

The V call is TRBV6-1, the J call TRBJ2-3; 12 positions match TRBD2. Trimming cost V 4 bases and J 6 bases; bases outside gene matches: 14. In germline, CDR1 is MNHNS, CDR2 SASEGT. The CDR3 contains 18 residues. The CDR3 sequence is CASSALLSSGGGGDTQYF. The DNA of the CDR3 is TGTGCCAGCAGTGCACTTCTATCTAGCGGGGGGGGAGGTGATACGCAGTATTTT.

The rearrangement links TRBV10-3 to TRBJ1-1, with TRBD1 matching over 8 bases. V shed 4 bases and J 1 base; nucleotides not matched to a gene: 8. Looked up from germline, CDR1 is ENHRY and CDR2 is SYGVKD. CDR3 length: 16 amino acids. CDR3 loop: CAISGAGQGANTEAFF. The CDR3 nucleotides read TGTGCCATCAGTGGGGCAGGACAGGGTGCGAACACTGAAGCTTTCTTT.

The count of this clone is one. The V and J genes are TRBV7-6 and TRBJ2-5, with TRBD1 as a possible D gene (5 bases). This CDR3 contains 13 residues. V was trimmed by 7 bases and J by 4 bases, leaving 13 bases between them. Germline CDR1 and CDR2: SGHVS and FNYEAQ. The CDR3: CASTGLGRETQYF. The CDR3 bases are TGTGCCAGCACCGGCTTGGGGCGAGAGACCCAGTACTTC.

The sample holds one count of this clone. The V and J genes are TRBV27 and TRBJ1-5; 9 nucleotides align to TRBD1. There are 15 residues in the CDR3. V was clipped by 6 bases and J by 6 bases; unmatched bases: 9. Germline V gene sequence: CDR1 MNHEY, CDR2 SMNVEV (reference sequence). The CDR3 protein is CASRLQGALTQPQHF. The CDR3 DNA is TGTGCCAGCAGACTACAGGGGGCACTTACTCAGCCCCAGCATTTT.

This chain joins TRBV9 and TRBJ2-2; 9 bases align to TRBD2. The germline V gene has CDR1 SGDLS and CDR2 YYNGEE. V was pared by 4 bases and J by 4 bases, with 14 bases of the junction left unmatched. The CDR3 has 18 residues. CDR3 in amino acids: CASSFDGAGGPGTGELFF. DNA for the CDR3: TGTGCCAGCAGCTTCGATGGAGCGGGGGGTCCGGGCACCGGGGAGCTGTTTTTT.

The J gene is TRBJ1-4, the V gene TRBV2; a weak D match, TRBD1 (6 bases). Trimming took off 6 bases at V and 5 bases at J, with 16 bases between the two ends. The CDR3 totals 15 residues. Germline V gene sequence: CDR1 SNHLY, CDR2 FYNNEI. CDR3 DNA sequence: TGTGCCAGCAGGGCCCGGACAGCACCAAATGAAAAACTGTTTTTT. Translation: CASRARTAPNEKLFF.

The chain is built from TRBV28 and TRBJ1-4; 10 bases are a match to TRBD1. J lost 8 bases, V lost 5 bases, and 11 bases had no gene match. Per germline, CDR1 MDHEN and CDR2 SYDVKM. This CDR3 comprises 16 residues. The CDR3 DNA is TGTGCCAGCAGTAGTGGACAGGGGGTGTCCGGAGAAAAACTGTTTTTT. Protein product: CASSSGQGVSGEKLFF.

The CDR3 DNA follows: TGTGCCAGCAGCCACGCAGGGGGCGACGGCTACACCTTC. Protein sequence: CASSHAGGDGYTF. The gene calls are TRBV7-3 and TRBJ1-2, with TRBD1 matching 8 bases. The CDR3 runs 13 residues. V shed 5 bases, J shed 8 bases, and the junction held 7 bases outside the gene matches. CDR1 and CDR2 (germline): SGHTA, FQGTGA.

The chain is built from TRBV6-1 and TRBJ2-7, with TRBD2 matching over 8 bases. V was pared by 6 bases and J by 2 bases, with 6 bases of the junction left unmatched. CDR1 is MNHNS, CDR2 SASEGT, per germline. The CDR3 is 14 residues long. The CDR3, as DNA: TGTGCCAGCAGAAACAGCGGGAGACCCTACGAGCAGTACTTC. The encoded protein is CASRNSGRPYEQYF.

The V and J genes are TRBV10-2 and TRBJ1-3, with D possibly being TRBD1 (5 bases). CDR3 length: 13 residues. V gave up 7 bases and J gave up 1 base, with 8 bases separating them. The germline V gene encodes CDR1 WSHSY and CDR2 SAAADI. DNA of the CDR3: TGCGCCAGCACGACAGCTTCTGGAAACACCATATATTTT. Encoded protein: CASTTASGNTIYF.

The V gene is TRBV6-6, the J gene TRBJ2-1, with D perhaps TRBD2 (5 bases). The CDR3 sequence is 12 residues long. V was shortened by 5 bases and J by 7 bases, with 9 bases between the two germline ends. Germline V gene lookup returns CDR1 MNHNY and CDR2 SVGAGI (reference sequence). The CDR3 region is CASSRIANEQFF. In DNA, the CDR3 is TGTGCCAGCAGTCGAATAGCGAATGAGCAGTTCTTC.

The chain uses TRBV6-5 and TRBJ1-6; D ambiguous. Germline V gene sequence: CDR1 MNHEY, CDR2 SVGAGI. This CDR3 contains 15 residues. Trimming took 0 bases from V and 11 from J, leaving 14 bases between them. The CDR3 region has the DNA TGTGCCAGCAGTTACTCGAATGGCGGGGAGGCACCCCTCCACTTT. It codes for CASSYSNGGEAPLHF.